This TCR beta chain was sequenced in a study of PD-L1 blockade in urothelial cancer. Background on the study: Patients took up atezolizumab in about 2014 at 1,200 mg intravenously every 3 weeks. Most patients, twenty-five of 29, were males with bladder-origin cancer. Prior chemotherapy ranged from 0 to 3 regimens per patient.

This table comes from immunoSEQ multiplex PCR, and its TCRdb copy is limited to in-frame clones, with some not included. The table includes approximately 88,000 clones, roughly 84% detected once. Study results and limitations: Patients with durable benefit had greater blood expansion of tumor-associated TCR clones 3 weeks into treatment.

Time point of the sample: pretreatment peripheral blood. J gave up 2 bases and V 4 bases, and 9 bases lay outside the gene matches. CDR1 SGHTS and CDR2 YDEGEE come from the germline V gene. The CDR3 covers 18 residues. With respect to this clone: The antigen remains unidentified.

The TCR comes from a man aged 55 to 70 with urothelial cancer. The V gene is TRBV5-8, the J gene TRBJ2-3, with 14 positions matching TRBD2. This sample comprised PBMCs, obtained around atezolizumab (anti-PD-L1) treatment. CDR3 nucleotides: TGTGCCAGCAGCCCTGGGACTAGCGGGAGCGGCATCACAGATACGCAGTATTTT. It codes for CASSPGTSGSGITDTQYF.